The next 2 T cell receptor beta chains were all read from a single sample in a study of T cells in Graves' hyperthyroidism and ophthalmopathy. RNA transcripts yielded amplified TCR beta CDR3 regions. The HTBI set primed first-round TCR CDR3 RT-PCR. TCRdb reanalysed the multiplex PCR reads using MiXCR and keeps one entry per CDR3 protein. The profile shows roughly 700,000 distinct CDR3 sequences, 17% of them singletons. The sample consisted of blood. These receptors were obtained from a man aged 45-65 years with Graves' hyperthyroidism.

CDR3 DNA: TGCGCCAGCAGCTTGGAGGGGGGAGACTACGAGCAGTACTTC. Encoded protein: CASSLEGGDYEQYF. The chain recombines TRBV5-1 with TRBJ2-7; D possibly matches TRBD1 or TRBD2 (6 bases each). Germline lookup yields CDR1 SGHRS and CDR2 YFSETQ. The CDR3 is 14 amino acids. V was cut by 0 bases and J by 3 bases, with 10 bases left in between.

The chain employs TRBV20-1 and TRBJ2-4; 7 bases are shared with TRBD2. Losses at the gene ends were 7 bases for V and 1 base for J; bases not matched to a gene: 13. The germline gives CDR1 DFQATT, CDR2 SNEGSKA (reference sequence). The CDR3 has 16 amino acids. CDR3 nucleotides: TGCAGTGTAAGACTAGAGCGGGATGGTGCCAAAAACATTCAGTACTTC. Residues: CSVRLERDGAKNIQYF.